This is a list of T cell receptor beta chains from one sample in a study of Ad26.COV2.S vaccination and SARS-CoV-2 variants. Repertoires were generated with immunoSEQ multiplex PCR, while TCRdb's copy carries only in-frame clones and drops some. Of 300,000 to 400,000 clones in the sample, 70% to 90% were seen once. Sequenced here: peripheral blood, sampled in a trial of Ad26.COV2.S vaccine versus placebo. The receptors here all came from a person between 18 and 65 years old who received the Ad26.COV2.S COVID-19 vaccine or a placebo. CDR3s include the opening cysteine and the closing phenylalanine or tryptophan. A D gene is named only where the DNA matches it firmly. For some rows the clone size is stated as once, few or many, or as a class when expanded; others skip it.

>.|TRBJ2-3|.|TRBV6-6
TGTGCCAGCAGGGACGGGGCCTGGCTCACAGATACGCAGTATTTT
CASRDGAWLTDTQYF
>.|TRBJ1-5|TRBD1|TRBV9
TGTGCCAGCAGCGCACTGACAGGGCCAGGGCAGCCCCAGCATTTT
CASSALTGPGQPQHF
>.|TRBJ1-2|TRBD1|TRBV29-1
TGCAGCGAACAGGGGGCGAGCTATGGCTACACCTTC
CSEQGASYGYTF
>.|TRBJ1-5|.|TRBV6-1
TGTGCCAGCAGTGAAGCGACACAATATAGCAATCAGCCCCAGCATTTT
CASSEATQYSNQPQHF
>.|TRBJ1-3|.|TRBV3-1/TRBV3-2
TGTGCCAGCAGCACGACAGCCTCTGGAAACACCATATATTTT
CASSTTASGNTIYF
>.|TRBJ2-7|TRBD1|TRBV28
TGTGCCAGCAGCCTCCGGACAGGGAGTTACGAGCAGTACTTC
CASSLRTGSYEQYF
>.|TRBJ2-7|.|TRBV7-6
TGTGCCAGCAGCTTTACCCCGGACTCGTCCGAGCAGTACTTC
CASSFTPDSSEQYF
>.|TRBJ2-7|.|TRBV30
TGTGCCTGGAGTGACGTTGTGCCAGGGGCTTACGAGCAGTACTTC
CAWSDVVPGAYEQYF
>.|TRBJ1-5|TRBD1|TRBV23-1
TGCGCCAGCAGTCAATCCCCGTGCAGGGGGCACTTAAGCAATCAGCCCCAGCATTTT
CASSQSPCRGHLSNQPQHF
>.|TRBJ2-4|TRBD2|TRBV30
TGTGCCTGGGGATCGGGACTAGCGGGACCAGCCAAAAACATTCAGTACTTC
CAWGSGLAGPAKNIQYF
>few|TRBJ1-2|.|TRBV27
TGTGCCAGCAGTTTATCAAAGGGGCACTATGGCTACACCTTC
CASSLSKGHYGYTF
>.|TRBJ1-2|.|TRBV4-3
TGCGCCAGCAGCCCCCTGGGGAGGGACTATGGCTACACCTTC
CASSPLGRDYGYTF
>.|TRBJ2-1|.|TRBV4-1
TGCGCCAGCAGCCAGTGGGACTCCCCTTACAATGAGCAGTTCTTC
CASSQWDSPYNEQFF
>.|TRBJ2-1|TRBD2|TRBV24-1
TGTGCCACCAGTGACCCGGGACTAGCGGGACGAACCAATGAGCAGTTCTTC
CATSDPGLAGRTNEQFF
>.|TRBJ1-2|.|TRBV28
TGTGCCAGCAGTTTATGGGGGGGCCTATATGGCTACACCTTC
CASSLWGGLYGYTF
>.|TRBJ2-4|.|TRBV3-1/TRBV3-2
TGTGCCAGCAGCCAAGTAGTCGGGAACGCCATTCAGTACTTC
CASSQVVGNAIQYF
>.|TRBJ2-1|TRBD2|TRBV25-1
TGTGCCAGACTAGCGGGGGGCCAACCAAGTTACAATGAGCAGTTCTTC
CARLAGGQPSYNEQFF
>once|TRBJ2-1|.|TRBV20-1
TGCAGTGCGGGAGAAAAAAATGAGCAGTTCTTC
CSAGEKNEQFF
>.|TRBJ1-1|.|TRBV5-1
TGCGCCAGCAGCTTGCAGGGGATGAACACTGAAGCTTTCTTT
CASSLQGMNTEAFF
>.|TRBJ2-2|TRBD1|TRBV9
TGTGCCAGCAGCGCCCCGGGACAGGGGGACACCGGGGAGCTGTTTTTT
CASSAPGQGDTGELFF
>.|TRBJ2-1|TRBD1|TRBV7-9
TGTGCCAGCAGCCCCCGGGACAGGCTCCACTTAATAGATGAGCAGTTCTTC
CASSPRDRLHLIDEQFF
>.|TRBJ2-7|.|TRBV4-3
TGCGCCAGCAGCCAAGATAGGCTGCGGTACGAGCAGTACTTC
CASSQDRLRYEQYF
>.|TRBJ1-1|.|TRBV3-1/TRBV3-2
TGTGCCAGCAGCCAAGCCAGACGAAGTTTTGCTGAAGCTTTCTTT
CASSQARRSFAEAFF
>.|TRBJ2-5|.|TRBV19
TGTGCCAGTAGTATAGGCTCAGGGTACCAAGAGACCCAGTACTTC
CASSIGSGYQETQYF
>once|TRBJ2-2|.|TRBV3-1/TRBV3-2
TGTGCCAGCAACCACGTGGGGGACGTAGGCACCGGGGAGCTGTTTTTT
CASNHVGDVGTGELFF
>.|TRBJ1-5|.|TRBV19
TGTGCCAGTAGTATAGACAGGGTTTATCAGCCCCAGCATTTT
CASSIDRVYQPQHF
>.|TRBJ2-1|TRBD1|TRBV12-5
TGTGCTAGTGGTAAGGGACAGGGGTCCGGTGAGCAGTTCTTC
CASGKGQGSGEQFF
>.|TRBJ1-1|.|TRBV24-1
TGTGCCACCAGTGATAACCAGAACACTGAAGCTTTCTTT
CATSDNQNTEAFF
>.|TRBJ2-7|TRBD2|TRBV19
TGTGCCAGTAGTATACGCATTTCGGGACTAGCGGGCTACGAGCAGTACTTC
CASSIRISGLAGYEQYF